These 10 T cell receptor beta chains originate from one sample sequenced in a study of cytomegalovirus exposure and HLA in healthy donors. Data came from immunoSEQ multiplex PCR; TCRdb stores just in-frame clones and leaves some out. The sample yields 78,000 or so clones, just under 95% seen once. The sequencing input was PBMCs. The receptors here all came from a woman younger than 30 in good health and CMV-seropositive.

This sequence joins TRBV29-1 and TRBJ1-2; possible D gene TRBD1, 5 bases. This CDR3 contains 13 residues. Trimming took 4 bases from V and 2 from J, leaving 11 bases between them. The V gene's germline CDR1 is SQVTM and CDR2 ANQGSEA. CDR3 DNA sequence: TGCAGCGTTGCGCCAGGGATCAACTATGGCTACACCTTC. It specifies CSVAPGINYGYTF.

In DNA, the CDR3 is TGTGCCAGCACTCGACAGGGGCTTTCCTACGAGCAGTACTTC. Translation: CASTRQGLSYEQYF. This rearrangement joins TRBV2 to TRBJ2-7; 8 bases fit TRBD1. This CDR3 has 14 amino acids. Germline V gene data show CDR1 as SNHLY and CDR2 as FYNNEI. J was trimmed by 1 base and V by 7 bases; bases with no gene match: 6. Full variable domain (rest looked up from reference TRBV2 and TRBJ2-7): EPEVTQTPSHQVTQMGQEVILRCVPISNHLYFYWYRQILGQKVEFLVSFYNNEISEKSEIFDDQFSVERPDGSNFTLKIRSTKLEDSAMYFCASTRQGLSYEQYFGPGTRLTVT.

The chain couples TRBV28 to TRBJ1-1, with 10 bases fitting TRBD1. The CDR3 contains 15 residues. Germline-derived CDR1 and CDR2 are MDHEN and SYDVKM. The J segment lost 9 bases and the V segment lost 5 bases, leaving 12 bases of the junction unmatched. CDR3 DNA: TGTGCCAGCAGTCCACTTCGAGGGGACAGGGGTAAAGCTTTCTTT. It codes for CASSPLRGDRGKAFF.

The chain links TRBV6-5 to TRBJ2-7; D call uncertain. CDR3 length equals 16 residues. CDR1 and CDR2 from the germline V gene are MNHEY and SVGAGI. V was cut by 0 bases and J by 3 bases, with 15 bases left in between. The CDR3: CASSYSQLLPHYEQYF. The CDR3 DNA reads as TGTGCCAGCAGTTACTCTCAACTTCTTCCGCACTACGAGCAGTACTTC.

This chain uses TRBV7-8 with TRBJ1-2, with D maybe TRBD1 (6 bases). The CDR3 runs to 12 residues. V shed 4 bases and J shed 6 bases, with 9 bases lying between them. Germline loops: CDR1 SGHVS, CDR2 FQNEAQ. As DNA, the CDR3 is TGTGCCAGCAGCTGGAGGACAGATGGCTACACCTTC. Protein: CASSWRTDGYTF.

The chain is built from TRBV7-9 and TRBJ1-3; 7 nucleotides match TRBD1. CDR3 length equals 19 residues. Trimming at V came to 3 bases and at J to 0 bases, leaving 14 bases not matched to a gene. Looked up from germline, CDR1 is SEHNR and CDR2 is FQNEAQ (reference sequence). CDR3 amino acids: CASSLGTGAGPHSGNTIYF. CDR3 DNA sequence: TGTGCCAGCAGCTTGGGTACAGGGGCCGGACCCCACTCTGGAAACACCATATATTTT.

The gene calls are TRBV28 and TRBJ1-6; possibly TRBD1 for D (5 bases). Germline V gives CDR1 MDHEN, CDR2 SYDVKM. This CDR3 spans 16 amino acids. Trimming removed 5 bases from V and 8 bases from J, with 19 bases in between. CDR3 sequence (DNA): TGTGCCAGCAGTCCCCAAGACAGAAGCCGAGATTCACCCCTCCACTTT. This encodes CASSPQDRSRDSPLHF. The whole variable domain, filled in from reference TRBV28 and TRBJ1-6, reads DVKVTQSSRYLVKRTGEKVFLECVQDMDHENMFWYRQDPGLGLRLIYFSYDVKMKEKGDIPEGYSVSREKKERFSLILESASTNQTSMYLCASSPQDRSRDSPLHFGNGTRLTVT.

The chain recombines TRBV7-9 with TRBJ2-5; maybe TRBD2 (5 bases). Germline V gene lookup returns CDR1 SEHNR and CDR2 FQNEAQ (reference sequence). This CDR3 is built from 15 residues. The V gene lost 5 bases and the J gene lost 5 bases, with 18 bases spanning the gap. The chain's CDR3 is CASSPLRGTGETQYF. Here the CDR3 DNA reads TGTGCCAGCAGCCCCCTCCGGGGTACTGGCGAGACCCAGTACTTC.

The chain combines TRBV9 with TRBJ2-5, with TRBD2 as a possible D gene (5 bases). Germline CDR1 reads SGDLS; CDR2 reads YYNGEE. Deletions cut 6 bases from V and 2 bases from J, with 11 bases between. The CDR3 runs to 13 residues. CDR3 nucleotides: TGTGCCAGCAACAAAGACTATCAAGAGACCCAGTACTTC. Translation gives CASNKDYQETQYF. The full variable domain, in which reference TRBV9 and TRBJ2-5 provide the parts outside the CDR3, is DSGVTQTPKHLITATGQRVTLRCSPRSGDLSVYWYQQSLDQGLQFLIQYYNGEERAKGNILERFSAQQFPDLHSELNLSSLELGDSALYFCASNKDYQETQYFGPGTRLLVL.

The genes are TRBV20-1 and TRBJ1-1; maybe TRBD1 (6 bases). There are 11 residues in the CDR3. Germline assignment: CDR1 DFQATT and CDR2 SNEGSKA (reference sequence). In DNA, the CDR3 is TGCAGCACGACAGGGAACACTGAAGCTTTCTTT. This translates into CSTTGNTEAFF.